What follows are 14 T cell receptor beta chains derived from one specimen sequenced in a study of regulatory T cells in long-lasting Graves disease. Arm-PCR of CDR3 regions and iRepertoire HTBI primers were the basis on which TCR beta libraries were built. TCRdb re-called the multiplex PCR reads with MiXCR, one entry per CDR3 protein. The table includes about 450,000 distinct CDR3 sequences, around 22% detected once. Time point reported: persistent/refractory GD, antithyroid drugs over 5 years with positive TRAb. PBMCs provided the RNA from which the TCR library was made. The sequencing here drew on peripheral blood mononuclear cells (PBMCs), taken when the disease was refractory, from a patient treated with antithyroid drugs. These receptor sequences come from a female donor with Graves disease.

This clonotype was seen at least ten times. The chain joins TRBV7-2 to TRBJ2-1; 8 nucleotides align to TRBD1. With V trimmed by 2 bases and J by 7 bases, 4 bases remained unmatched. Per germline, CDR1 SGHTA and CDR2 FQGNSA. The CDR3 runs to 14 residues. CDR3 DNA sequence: TGTGCCAGCAGCTTAATTCAGGGGGCAAATGAGCAGTTCTTC. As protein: CASSLIQGANEQFF.

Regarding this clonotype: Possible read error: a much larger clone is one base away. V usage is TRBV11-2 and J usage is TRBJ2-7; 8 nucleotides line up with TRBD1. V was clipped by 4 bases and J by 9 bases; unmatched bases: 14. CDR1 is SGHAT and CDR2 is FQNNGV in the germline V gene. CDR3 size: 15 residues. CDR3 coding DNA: TGTGCCAGCAGCTCACCAACGGACAGGGTCCCCGGGCAGTACTTC. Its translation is CASSSPTDRVPGQYF.

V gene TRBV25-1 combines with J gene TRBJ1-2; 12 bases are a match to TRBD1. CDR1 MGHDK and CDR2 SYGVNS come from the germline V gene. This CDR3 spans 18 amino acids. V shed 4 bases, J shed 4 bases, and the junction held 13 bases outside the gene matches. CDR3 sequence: CASSATRDRGHRSYGYTF. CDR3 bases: TGTGCCAGCAGTGCAACCCGGGACAGGGGGCACCGGAGCTATGGCTACACCTTC.

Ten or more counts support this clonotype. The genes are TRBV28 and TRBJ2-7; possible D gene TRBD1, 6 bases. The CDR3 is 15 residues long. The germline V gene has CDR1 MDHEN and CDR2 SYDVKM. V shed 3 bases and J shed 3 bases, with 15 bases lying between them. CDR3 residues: CASSFSAGVLYEQYF. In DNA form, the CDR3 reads TGTGCCAGCAGTTTTTCGGCAGGGGTGCTCTACGAGCAGTACTTC.

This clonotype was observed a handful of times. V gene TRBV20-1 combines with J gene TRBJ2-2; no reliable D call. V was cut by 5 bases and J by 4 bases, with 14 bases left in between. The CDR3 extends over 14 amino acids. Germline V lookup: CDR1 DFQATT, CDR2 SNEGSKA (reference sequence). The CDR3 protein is CSARQTYSTGELFF. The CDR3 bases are TGCAGTGCTCGCCAGACTTATTCCACCGGGGAGCTGTTTTTT.

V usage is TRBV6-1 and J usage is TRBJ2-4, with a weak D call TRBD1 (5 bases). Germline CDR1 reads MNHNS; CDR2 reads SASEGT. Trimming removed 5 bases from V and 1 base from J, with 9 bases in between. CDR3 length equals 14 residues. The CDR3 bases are TGTGCCAGCAGTCCCAGGGTTGCCAAAAACATTCAGTACTTC. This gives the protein CASSPRVAKNIQYF.

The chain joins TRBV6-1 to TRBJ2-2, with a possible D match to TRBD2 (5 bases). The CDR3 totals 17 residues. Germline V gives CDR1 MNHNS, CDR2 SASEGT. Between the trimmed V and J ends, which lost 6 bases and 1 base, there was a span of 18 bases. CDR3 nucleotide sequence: TGTGCCAGCAGGCCGACTCTGGAGCGGAAGAACACCGGGGAGCTGTTTTTT. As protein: CASRPTLERKNTGELFF.

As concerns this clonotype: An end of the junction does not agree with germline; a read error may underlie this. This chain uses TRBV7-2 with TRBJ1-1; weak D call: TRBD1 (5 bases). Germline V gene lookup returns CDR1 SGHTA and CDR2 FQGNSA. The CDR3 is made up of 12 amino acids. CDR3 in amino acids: CASSWDRRWASF. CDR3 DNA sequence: TGTGCCAGCAGCTGGGACCGTAGGTGGGCTTCCTTT.

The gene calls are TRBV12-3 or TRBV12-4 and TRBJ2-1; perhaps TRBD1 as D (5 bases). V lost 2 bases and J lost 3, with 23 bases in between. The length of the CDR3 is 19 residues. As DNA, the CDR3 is TGTGCCAGCAGTTTAAAGGAAAGCAGGTCGTGGGGCTACTACAATGAGCAGTTCTTC. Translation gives CASSLKESRSWGYYNEQFF.

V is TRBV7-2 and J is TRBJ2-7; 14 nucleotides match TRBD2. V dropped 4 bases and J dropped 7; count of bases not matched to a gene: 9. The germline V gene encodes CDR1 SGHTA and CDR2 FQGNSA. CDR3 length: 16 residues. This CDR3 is CASSWRPGLAGVEQYF. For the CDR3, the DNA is TGTGCCAGCAGCTGGAGACCGGGACTAGCGGGAGTTGAGCAGTACTTC.

CDR3: CASSAFDETQYF. DNA of the CDR3: TGTGCCAGCAGTGCATTTGACGAGACCCAGTACTTC. The V call is TRBV2, the J call TRBJ2-5, with D unresolved. V gave up 4 bases and J gave up 5 bases, with 8 bases separating them. This CDR3 region has 12 residues. The V gene's germline CDR1 is SNHLY and CDR2 FYNNEI.

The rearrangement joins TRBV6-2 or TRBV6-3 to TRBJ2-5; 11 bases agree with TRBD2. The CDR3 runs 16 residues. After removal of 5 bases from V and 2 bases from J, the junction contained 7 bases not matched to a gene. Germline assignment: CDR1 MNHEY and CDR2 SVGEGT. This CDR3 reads CASSALAGGRQETQYF. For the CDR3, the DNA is TGTGCCAGCAGTGCTCTAGCGGGAGGAAGGCAAGAGACCCAGTACTTC.

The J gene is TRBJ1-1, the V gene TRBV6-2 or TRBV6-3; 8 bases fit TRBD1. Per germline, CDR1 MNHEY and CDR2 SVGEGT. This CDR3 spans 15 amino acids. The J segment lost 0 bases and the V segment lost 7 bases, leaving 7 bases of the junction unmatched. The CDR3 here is CASTSQGAMNTEAFF. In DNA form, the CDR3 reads TGTGCCAGCACCTCTCAGGGGGCTATGAACACTGAAGCTTTCTTT.

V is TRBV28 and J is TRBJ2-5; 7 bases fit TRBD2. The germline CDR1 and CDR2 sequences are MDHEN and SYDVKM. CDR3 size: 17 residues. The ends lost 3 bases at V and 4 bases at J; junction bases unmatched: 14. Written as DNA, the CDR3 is TGTGCCAGCAGTTTCCGGAGGGCGGGAGAGAGGCGAGAGACCCAGTACTTC. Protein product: CASSFRRAGERRETQYF.